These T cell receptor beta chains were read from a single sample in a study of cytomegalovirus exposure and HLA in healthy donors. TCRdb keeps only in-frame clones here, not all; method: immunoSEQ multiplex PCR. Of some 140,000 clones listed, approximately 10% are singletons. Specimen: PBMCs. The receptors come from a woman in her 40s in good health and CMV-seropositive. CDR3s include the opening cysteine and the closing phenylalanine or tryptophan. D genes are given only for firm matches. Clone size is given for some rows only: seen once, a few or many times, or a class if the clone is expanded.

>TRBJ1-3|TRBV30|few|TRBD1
CAWSVLRDRGLFAKSRNTIYF
TGTGCCTGGAGTGTACTCCGGGACAGGGGGCTTTTCGCTAAGTCTCGAAACACCATATATTTT
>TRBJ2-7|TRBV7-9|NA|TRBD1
CASSLGGTGDYEQYF
TGTGCCAGCAGCTTAGGAGGGACAGGGGACTACGAGCAGTACTTC
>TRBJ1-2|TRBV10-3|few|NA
CAIKEAHTSIGYTF
TGTGCCATCAAGGAGGCACACACATCCATTGGCTACACCTTC
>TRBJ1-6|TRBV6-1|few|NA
CASGTPPGYNSPLHF
TGTGCCAGTGGGACACCGCCTGGCTATAATTCACCCCTCCACTTT
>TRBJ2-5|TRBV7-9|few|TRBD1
CASSFSTGPETQYF
TGTGCCAGCAGCTTTTCGACAGGGCCGGAGACCCAGTACTTC
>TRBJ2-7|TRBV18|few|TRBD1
CASSGQGNEQYF
TGTGCCAGCTCAGGACAGGGTAACGAGCAGTACTTC
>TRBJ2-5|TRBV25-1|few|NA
CASRTDKTQYF
TGTGCCAGTAGGACAGACAAGACCCAGTACTTC
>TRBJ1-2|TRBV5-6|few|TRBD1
CASSLGDRENYGYTF
TGTGCCAGCAGCTTGGGGGACAGAGAGAACTATGGCTACACCTTC
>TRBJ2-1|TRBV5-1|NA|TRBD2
CASSFPSTSGATIYNEQFF
TGCGCCAGCAGCTTTCCCTCGACTAGCGGGGCGACCATATACAATGAGCAGTTCTTC
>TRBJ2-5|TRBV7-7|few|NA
CASSIQRGETQYF
TGTGCCAGCAGCATTCAACGAGGGGAGACCCAGTACTTC
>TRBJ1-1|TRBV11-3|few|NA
CASSAQTYTGVNTEAFF
TGTGCCAGCAGCGCCCAAACCTACACAGGAGTTAACACTGAAGCTTTCTTT
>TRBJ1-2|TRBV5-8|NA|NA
CASSRSRVYGYTF
TGTGCCAGCAGCCGAAGCAGGGTCTATGGCTACACCTTC
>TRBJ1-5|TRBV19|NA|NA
CASTDRRNQPQHF
TGTGCCAGTACCGACAGGCGCAATCAGCCCCAGCATTTT
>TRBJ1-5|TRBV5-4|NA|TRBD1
CASRNRGLLLNSNQPQHF
TGTGCCAGCAGAAACAGGGGGCTACTTCTCAATAGCAATCAGCCCCAGCATTTT
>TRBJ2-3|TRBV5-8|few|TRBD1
CASSQQGAGTDTQYF
TGTGCCAGCAGCCAACAGGGGGCAGGCACAGATACGCAGTATTTT
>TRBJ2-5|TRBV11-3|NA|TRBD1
CASSFRDRAWETQYF
TGTGCCAGCAGCTTCCGTGACAGGGCCTGGGAGACCCAGTACTTC
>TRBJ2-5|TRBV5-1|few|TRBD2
CASSFLAGGPQETQYF
TGCGCCAGCAGCTTCCTAGCGGGGGGGCCTCAAGAGACCCAGTACTTC
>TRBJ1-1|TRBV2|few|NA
CASSEVGGAEAFF
TGTGCCAGCAGTGAGGTAGGGGGAGCTGAAGCTTTCTTT
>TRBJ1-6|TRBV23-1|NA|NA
CASSQGGFWNSPLHF
TGCGCCAGCAGTCAGGGAGGATTTTGGAATTCACCCCTCCACTTT
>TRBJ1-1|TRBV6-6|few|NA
CASSPHRDGTEAFF
TGTGCCAGCAGTCCTCATCGGGATGGGACTGAAGCTTTCTTT
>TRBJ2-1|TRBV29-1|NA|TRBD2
CSVAPSGLNNEQFF
TGCAGCGTTGCTCCTAGCGGACTCAACAATGAGCAGTTCTTC
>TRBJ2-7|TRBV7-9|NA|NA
CASSLDNEQYF
TGTGCCAGCAGCTTAGACAACGAGCAGTACTTC
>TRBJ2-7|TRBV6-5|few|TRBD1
CASSYGPGQVYEQYF
TGTGCCAGCAGTTATGGGCCGGGACAGGTCTACGAGCAGTACTTC
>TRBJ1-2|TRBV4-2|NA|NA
CASSQEVSGVYGYTF
TGTGCCAGCAGCCAAGAGGTGTCCGGGGTCTATGGCTACACCTTC
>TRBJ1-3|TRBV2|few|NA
CAASAGGNTIYF
TGTGCCGCCTCTGCGGGCGGAAACACCATATATTTT
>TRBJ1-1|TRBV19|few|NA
CASSIVGSAEAFF
TGTGCCAGTAGTATTGTCGGGAGCGCTGAAGCTTTCTTT
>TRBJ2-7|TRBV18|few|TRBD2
CASSPLGQRGLYEQYF
TGTGCCAGCTCACCCCTCGGCCAGCGGGGCCTCTACGAGCAGTACTTC
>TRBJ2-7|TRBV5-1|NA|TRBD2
CASTRGGGSYEQYF
TGCGCCAGCACCCGCGGGGGGGGGTCCTACGAGCAGTACTTC
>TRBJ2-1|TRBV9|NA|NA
CASSPWRDRYNEQFF
TGTGCCAGCAGCCCTTGGAGGGACAGATACAATGAGCAGTTCTTC
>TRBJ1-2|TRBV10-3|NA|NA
CAISEVGGAPSGYTF
TGTGCCATCAGTGAGGTGGGGGGGGCGCCCAGTGGCTACACCTTC
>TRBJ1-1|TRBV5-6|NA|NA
CASSLEGGTEAFF
TGTGCCAGCAGCTTGGAGGGAGGAACTGAAGCTTTCTTT
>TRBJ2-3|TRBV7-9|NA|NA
CATRGRDTDTQYF
TGTGCCACCAGGGGCAGAGACACAGATACGCAGTATTTT
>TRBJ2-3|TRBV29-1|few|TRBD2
CSVAGGSDTQYF
TGCAGCGTTGCGGGGGGGTCAGATACGCAGTATTTT
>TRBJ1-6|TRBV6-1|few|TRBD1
CASSVRGRNSPLHF
TGTGCCAGCAGTGTTAGGGGGCGCAATTCACCCCTCCACTTT
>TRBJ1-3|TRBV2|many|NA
CASSEGLSGLEDTIYF
TGTGCCAGCAGTGAAGGTTTGAGCGGGCTCGAGGACACCATATATTTT
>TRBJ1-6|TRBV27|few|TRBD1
CASSLGAWTGAPSPLHF
TGTGCCAGCAGTTTAGGGGCGTGGACAGGGGCCCCTTCACCCCTCCACTTT
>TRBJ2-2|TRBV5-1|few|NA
CASSFSTGPGELFF
TGCGCCAGCAGCTTCTCCACAGGGCCCGGGGAGCTGTTTTTT
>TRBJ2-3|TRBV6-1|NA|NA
CASSGQPSTDTQYF
TGTGCCAGCAGTGGACAGCCATCCACAGATACGCAGTATTTT
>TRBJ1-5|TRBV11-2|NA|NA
CASSVQGYQPQHF
TGTGCCAGCAGCGTTCAGGGTTATCAGCCCCAGCATTTT
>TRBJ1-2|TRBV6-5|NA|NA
CASRDIEAGYTF
TGTGCCAGCAGGGACATTGAAGCTGGCTACACCTTC
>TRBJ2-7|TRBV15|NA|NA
CATRRGAGRQYF
TGTGCCACCAGAAGAGGGGCGGGGAGGCAGTACTTC